The 28 T cell receptor beta chains in this list originate from one sample, sequenced in a study of OX40 agonist ivuxolimab in advanced cancers. Some clones are missing from TCRdb's copy, which holds only in-frame ones; the method was immunoSEQ multiplex PCR. The repertoire includes about 76,000 clones, about 85% of them detected once, and roughly 3.1% sits in the top ten. Sequenced material: CD4+ or CD8+ T cells sorted from blood, taken in a trial of the OX40 agonist ivuxolimab. The origin of the receptors is an adult with an advanced solid tumor such as melanoma, head and neck, liver or kidney cancer.

This clone was detected only once. The rearrangement uses TRBV7-9 and TRBJ1-1; 8 bases agree with TRBD1. The CDR3 covers 16 residues. Losses at the gene ends were 3 bases for V and 0 bases for J; bases not matched to a gene: 6. Germline loops: CDR1 SEHNR, CDR2 FQNEAQ (reference sequence). The CDR3 DNA follows: TGTGCCAGCAGCTTTCTCACAGGGGGTATGAACACTGAAGCTTTCTTT. Translation: CASSFLTGGMNTEAFF.

V is TRBV19 and J is TRBJ2-7; no reliable D call. The V end was cut by 1 base, the J end by 1 base, with 8 bases between. Germline values: CDR1 LNHDA, CDR2 SQIVND (reference sequence). The CDR3 totals 14 residues. For the CDR3, the DNA is TGTGCCAGTAGTATAGTGCATCCTTCCTACGAGCAGTACTTC. Amino acids: CASSIVHPSYEQYF.

The gene calls are TRBV15 and TRBJ2-7, with 9 bases aligning to TRBD1. The length of the CDR3 is 15 residues. The J segment lost 5 bases and the V segment lost 7 bases, leaving 12 bases of the junction unmatched. Germline lookup yields CDR1 LNHNV and CDR2 YYDKDF (reference sequence). The chain's CDR3 is CATTASGTGIHEQYF. CDR3 DNA: TGTGCCACCACCGCTAGTGGGACAGGGATCCACGAGCAGTACTTC. The full variable domain, completed using reference TRBV15 and TRBJ2-7, is DAMVIQNPRYQVTQFGKPVTLSCSQTLNHNVMYWYQQKSSQAPKLLFHYYDKDFNNEADTPDNFQSRRPNTSFCFLDIRSPGLGDTAMYLCATTASGTGIHEQYFGPGTRLTVT.

This clone has a single count. V gene TRBV4-3 combines with J gene TRBJ1-5; D unclear. V lost 0 bases to trimming and J lost 2 bases, with 8 bases between them. This CDR3 has 15 residues. Germline CDR1 LGHNA, CDR2 YSLEER. CDR3 DNA sequence: TGCGCCAGCAGCCAAGATCGACGGGGCAATCAGCCCCAGCATTTT. Translated: CASSQDRRGNQPQHF.

This chain uses TRBV20-1 with TRBJ2-1; no reliable D call. The germline gives CDR1 DFQATT, CDR2 SNEGSKA (reference sequence). This CDR3 contains 11 residues. Trimming removed 6 bases from V and 12 bases from J, with 15 bases in between. The CDR3 loop reads CSATTGRLQFF. As DNA, the CDR3 is TGCAGTGCCACTACTGGGCGCCTGCAGTTCTTC.

The chain combines TRBV30 with TRBJ2-7; maybe TRBD2 (6 bases). Trimming took off 3 bases at V and 2 bases at J, with 11 bases between the two ends. From germline, CDR1 is GTSNPN and CDR2 SVGIG (reference sequence). The CDR3 is made up of 13 amino acids. CDR3 nucleotides: TGTGCCTGGAGGGAGGGCGGCCCCTACGAGCAGTACTTC. Encoded protein: CAWREGGPYEQYF.

The V call is TRBV10-1, the J call TRBJ2-7, with 7 positions matching TRBD2. Germline trimming cut 4 bases from V and 3 bases from J; bases unmatched to any gene: 6. Germline V gives CDR1 WNHNN, CDR2 SYGVQD (reference sequence). The CDR3 totals 14 residues. The CDR3 is CASSARGGGYEQYF. The DNA of the CDR3 is TGCGCCAGCAGTGCCAGAGGCGGGGGCTACGAGCAGTACTTC.

Concerning this clone: The junction and the germline gene differ at one end; a read error may be behind it. The chain combines TRBV5-4 with TRBJ2-7; 10 positions match TRBD1. The V gene's germline CDR1 is SGHNT and CDR2 YYREEE (reference sequence). This CDR3 spans 15 amino acids. The CDR3 coding sequence is TGTGCCAGCAGCCCCCGGGACAGGGGCTCCCACGAGCAGTACTTC. Translated, it gives CASSPRDRGSHEQYF.

The chain combines TRBV4-2 with TRBJ1-2, with D perhaps matching TRBD1 (5 bases). Germline CDR1 and CDR2: LGHNA and YNFKEQ. The CDR3 is 16 amino acids. V lost 0 bases and J lost 2, with 13 bases in between. The CDR3 loop reads CASSQDPQGGNYGYTF. CDR3 DNA sequence: TGTGCCAGCAGCCAAGATCCCCAGGGTGGGAACTATGGCTACACCTTC.

The V call is TRBV6-5, the J call TRBJ2-1; no clear D. This CDR3 has 14 residues. Trimming took off 4 bases at V and 9 bases at J, with 16 bases between the two ends. CDR1 MNHEY and CDR2 SVGAGI come from the germline V gene. The CDR3 reads CASSSFPPTFEQFF. The CDR3 region has the DNA TGTGCCAGCAGTTCTTTCCCGCCCACGTTTGAGCAGTTCTTC.

With respect to this clone: A read error may account for a junction end that differs from germline. The chain uses TRBV7-7 and TRBJ2-1; D might be TRBD2 (5 bases). The germline V gene encodes CDR1 SSHAT and CDR2 FNYEAQ (reference sequence). The CDR3 runs 15 residues. CDR3 bases: TGTGCTAGCAGCTTAGGGAGTCTAGGGTACAATGAGCAGTTCTTC. Amino acids: CASSLGSLGYNEQFF.

The chain has TRBV4-2 and TRBJ1-2; 11 nucleotides line up with TRBD1. Unmatched junction bases numbered 8, after V lost 0 bases and J lost 2 bases. The germline V gene encodes CDR1 LGHNA and CDR2 YNFKEQ. The CDR3 consists of 18 residues. The CDR3 region is CASSQDLGTGGVNYGYTF. The CDR3 DNA sequence: TGTGCCAGCAGCCAAGATCTCGGGACAGGGGGAGTCAACTATGGCTACACCTTC.

This chain connects TRBV9 to TRBJ2-5; 11 bases map to TRBD2. J was trimmed by 2 bases and V by 0 bases; bases with no gene match: 6. Germline CDR1 reads SGDLS; CDR2 reads YYNGEE. This CDR3 contains 17 residues. CDR3 nucleotides: TGTGCCAGCAGCGTAGGACTAGCGGGGAGGAAACAAGAGACCCAGTACTTC. Encoded protein: CASSVGLAGRKQETQYF.

This clone was seen just once. The chain is built from TRBV18 and TRBJ1-1; D is unresolved. CDR1 is KGHSH and CDR2 is LQKENI in the germline V gene. V lost 3 bases to trimming and J lost 3 bases, with 11 bases between them. The CDR3 consists of 14 residues. Here the CDR3 reads CASSPVSKDTEAFF. In DNA form, the CDR3 reads TGTGCCAGCTCACCGGTTTCAAAGGACACTGAAGCTTTCTTT.

The chain links TRBV5-4 to TRBJ2-3, with TRBD2 identical over 15 bases. The CDR3 runs 18 residues. Germline V gene lookup returns CDR1 SGHNT and CDR2 YYREEE (reference sequence). V gave up 4 bases and J gave up 2 bases; unmatched junction bases: 8. The CDR3 sequence is CASSLGLAGGLLTDTQYF. DNA of the CDR3: TGTGCCAGCAGCCTAGGACTAGCGGGGGGGTTGCTCACAGATACGCAGTATTTT.

The V call is TRBV5-6, the J call TRBJ2-7; 10 bases are a match to TRBD1. J lost 0 bases, V lost 0 bases, and 3 bases had no gene match. The germline gives CDR1 SGHDT, CDR2 YYEEEE. The CDR3 extends over 16 amino acids. The CDR3 sequence is CASSLGDRGGSYEQYF. CDR3 in DNA: TGTGCCAGCAGCTTGGGGGACAGGGGCGGCTCCTACGAGCAGTACTTC.

This chain joins TRBV6-6 and TRBJ2-7, with D hard to call. This CDR3 has 13 amino acids. Trimming stripped 2 bases from V and 0 bases from J, with 5 bases between. Germline V lookup: CDR1 MNHNY, CDR2 SVGAGI (reference sequence). This CDR3 reads CASSYEGSYEQYF. CDR3 sequence (DNA): TGTGCCAGCAGTTACGAAGGCTCCTACGAGCAGTACTTC.

The CDR3 DNA follows: TGTGCCAGCAGCCGCGGACTCTATCAGCCCCAGCATTTT. Translating it yields CASSRGLYQPQHF. J is TRBJ1-5 and V is TRBV14, with D unclear. Trimming left V 4 bases short and J 5 bases short, with 9 bases between. The CDR3 totals 13 residues. Germline CDR1 and CDR2: SGHDN and FVKESK.

The rearrangement joins TRBV30 to TRBJ1-2; TRBD1 aligns across 8 bases. The V gene's germline CDR1 is GTSNPN and CDR2 SVGIG (reference sequence). The CDR3 spans 12 residues. Trimming at V came to 4 bases and at J to 8 bases, leaving 6 bases not matched to a gene. The CDR3 loop is CAWKQGAGGYTF. The CDR3 coding sequence is TGTGCCTGGAAGCAGGGGGCGGGAGGCTACACCTTC. The full variable domain, rest sourced from reference TRBV30 and TRBJ1-2, is SQTIHQWPATLVQPVGSPLSLECTVEGTSNPNLYWYRQAAGRGLQLLFYSVGIGQISSEVPQNLSASRPQDRQFILSSKKLLLSDSGFYLCAWKQGAGGYTFGSGTRLTVV.

The chain uses TRBV5-6 and TRBJ2-3; 9 nucleotides agree with TRBD1. The V gene's germline CDR1 is SGHDT and CDR2 YYEEEE. The CDR3 covers 15 residues. The V gene end was trimmed by 6 bases and the J gene end by 3 bases; junction bases not matched to a gene: 8. CDR3 loop: CASTSYRGLTDTQYF. In DNA, the CDR3 is TGTGCCAGCACTTCCTACAGGGGGCTAACAGATACGCAGTATTTT.

V and J are TRBV28 and TRBJ1-2, with 8 bases matching TRBD1. CDR3 length equals 19 residues. From germline, CDR1 is MDHEN and CDR2 SYDVKM. Unmatched junction bases numbered 14, after V lost 1 base and J lost 1 base. CDR3 loop: CASSLFGQGRGPLNYGYTF. DNA for the CDR3: TGTGCCAGCAGTTTATTCGGACAGGGAAGAGGCCCCCTTAACTATGGCTACACCTTC.

This clone was observed a single time. This rearrangement joins TRBV2 to TRBJ1-1; TRBD1 is a possible D gene (5 bases). The CDR3 spans 14 residues. Germline V gene data show CDR1 as SNHLY and CDR2 as FYNNEI. V shed 2 bases and J shed 9 bases, with 16 bases lying between them. CDR3 protein: CASSEIGDRSKAFF. DNA for the CDR3: TGTGCCAGCAGTGAAATCGGGGACCGGAGTAAAGCTTTCTTT.

The chain uses TRBV2 and TRBJ2-2, with D uncertain. This CDR3 contains 13 residues. V lost 10 bases to trimming and J lost 5 bases, with 14 bases between them. CDR1 and CDR2 from the germline V gene are SNHLY and FYNNEI. The CDR3 region has the DNA TGTGCCACTAACCCCGAGGTTACCGGGGAGCTGTTTTTT. Protein product: CATNPEVTGELFF.

This chain links TRBV27 with TRBJ2-7, with D possibly being TRBD1 (5 bases). V lost 2 bases, J lost 2 bases, and 19 bases lay in between. This CDR3 has 17 residues. From germline, CDR1 is MNHEY and CDR2 SMNVEV (reference sequence). The CDR3 reads CASSLKATGLGTYEQYF. In DNA form, the CDR3 reads TGTGCCAGCAGTTTAAAGGCCACAGGCCTCGGAACCTACGAGCAGTACTTC.

This clone was observed a few times. V gene TRBV6-1 combines with J gene TRBJ1-1; D remains unclear. This CDR3 comprises 12 residues. Germline-derived CDR1 and CDR2 are MNHNS and SASEGT. With 1 base removed from V and 11 bases from J, the gap between germline ends came to 11 bases. This CDR3 reads CASSEGGTGAFF. CDR3 bases: TGTGCCAGCAGTGAAGGGGGAACCGGGGCTTTCTTT.

The V gene is TRBV7-2, the J gene TRBJ1-1, with a tentative D call TRBD1 (6 bases). CDR1 and CDR2 (germline): SGHTA, FQGNSA. The CDR3 is made up of 14 amino acids. Between the trimmed V and J ends, which lost 3 bases and 1 base, there was a span of 9 bases. CDR3 in amino acids: CASSLNRANTEAFF. DNA for the CDR3: TGTGCCAGCAGCTTGAACAGGGCGAACACTGAAGCTTTCTTT.

This clone was recorded only once. V gene TRBV19 combines with J gene TRBJ2-1; D call uncertain. Germline V gene data show CDR1 as LNHDA and CDR2 as SQIVND (reference sequence). The V end lost 3 bases, the J end lost 10 bases, and 13 bases lay between the germline ends. The CDR3 is 13 residues long. DNA for the CDR3: TGTGCCAGTAGTATCGGAAGCTTTTTGGAGCAGTTCTTC. Translating it yields CASSIGSFLEQFF.

In DNA form, the CDR3 reads TGTGCCAGCTCCTCCGGCCCCTATGGCTACACCTTC. Its protein is CASSSGPYGYTF. The chain combines TRBV18 with TRBJ1-2; D is undetermined. The CDR3 sequence is 12 residues long. The V end was cut by 6 bases, the J end by 4 bases, with 9 bases between. The V gene's germline CDR1 is KGHSH and CDR2 LQKENI.